Shown below are 26 T cell receptor beta chains from a single sample sequenced in a study of shared clonotypes between healthy human individuals. Data came from immunoSEQ multiplex PCR; TCRdb stores just in-frame clones and leaves some out. The sample has roughly 1,000,000 clones, approximately 80% seen once. Sample: memory CD4+ T cells from PBMCs. The subset was: CD45RA-negative fraction. These receptors came from a man aged 18 to 29 in good health. Some clones in this sample may be carry-over from other donors' samples.

V is TRBV19 and J is TRBJ1-3; D is possibly TRBD1 (5 bases). This CDR3 is built from 15 residues. The V end was cut by 0 bases, the J end by 8 bases, with 14 bases between. Per the germline V gene, CDR1 is LNHDA and CDR2 is SQIVND (reference sequence). CDR3 amino acids: CASSIDRGLADTIYF. For the CDR3, the DNA is TGTGCCAGTAGTATAGACCGGGGACTCGCGGACACCATATATTTT. The whole variable domain, filled in from reference TRBV19 and TRBJ1-3, reads DGGITQSPKYLFRKEGQNVTLSCEQNLNHDAMYWYRQDPGQGLRLIYYSQIVNDFQKGDIAEGYSVSREKKESFPLTVTSAQKNPTAFYLCASSIDRGLADTIYFGEGSWLTVV.

The chain joins TRBV9 to TRBJ1-2, with 9 bases identical to TRBD1. The CDR3 runs 15 residues. The ends lost 2 bases at V and 8 bases at J; junction bases unmatched: 10. CDR1 and CDR2 (germline): SGDLS, YYNGEE. The CDR3 DNA sequence: TGTGCCAGCAGCGTTGGGACAGGGCCGGTGGAAGGCTACACCTTC. Translating it yields CASSVGTGPVEGYTF.

This rearrangement joins TRBV7-3 to TRBJ2-7; possible D gene TRBD2, 6 bases. V was pared by 5 bases and J by 4 bases, with 18 bases between. Germline V lookup: CDR1 SGHTA, CDR2 FQGTGA. This CDR3 contains 15 residues. CDR3 sequence: CASSLRGGAGYEQYF. For the CDR3, the DNA is TGTGCCAGCAGCCTAAGGGGTGGGGCGGGGTACGAGCAGTACTTC.

This clone showed up many times. The rearrangement joins TRBV16 to TRBJ1-2; D is uncertain. V lost 4 bases and J lost 8, with 17 bases in between. The CDR3 extends over 14 amino acids. Per the germline V gene, CDR1 is KGHSY and CDR2 is FQNENV. This chain's CDR3 is CASSPGVVGGGYTF. DNA for the CDR3: TGTGCCAGCAGCCCCGGGGTCGTGGGTGGCGGCTACACCTTC.

This sequence joins TRBV2 and TRBJ1-1, with D maybe TRBD1 (5 bases). Looked up from germline, CDR1 is SNHLY and CDR2 is FYNNEI. This CDR3 has 12 amino acids. V was pared by 7 bases and J by 3 bases, with 9 bases between. This chain's CDR3 is CASTRGYTEAFF. CDR3 coding DNA: TGTGCCAGCACGAGGGGATACACTGAAGCTTTCTTT.

In its sample, this clone was seen a few times. The rearrangement joins TRBV5-1 to TRBJ2-2; the D gene is possibly TRBD2 (5 bases). V was cut by 4 bases and J by 5 bases, with 12 bases left in between. The CDR3 length is 14 residues. The germline gives CDR1 SGHRS, CDR2 YFSETQ. The CDR3 bases are TGCGCCAGCAGCCCACTCACTAGTACCGGGGAGCTGTTTTTT. Amino acid sequence: CASSPLTSTGELFF.

The V and J genes are TRBV12-5 and TRBJ2-3; D gene uncertain. The V end lost 4 bases, the J end lost 2 bases, and 4 bases lay between the germline ends. The germline gives CDR1 LGHNT, CDR2 FRNRAP. The CDR3 totals 12 residues. The CDR3 bases are TGTGCTAGTGGTTCTACCACAGATACGCAGTATTTT. This gives the protein CASGSTTDTQYF.

This chain connects TRBV5-1 to TRBJ2-7, with D possibly being TRBD1 (5 bases). Germline V CDR1 and CDR2: SGHRS, YFSETQ. CDR3 length: 13 residues. Trimming stripped 0 bases from V and 6 bases from J, with 10 bases between. The CDR3 coding sequence is TGCGCCAGCAGCTTGGGACAGCCCCGCGAGCAGTACTTC. Amino acids: CASSLGQPREQYF.

This clone has just one count. The rearrangement uses TRBV4-1 and TRBJ2-1, with 7 nucleotides matching TRBD1. Germline CDR1 reads MGHRA; CDR2 reads YSYEKL. J gave up 2 bases and V 1 base, and 5 bases lay outside the gene matches. This CDR3 is 16 amino acids long. The CDR3 nucleotides are TGCGCCAGCAGCCAAGGGGTAGGGACAGCCTACAATGAGCAGTTCTTC. Its translation is CASSQGVGTAYNEQFF.

The J gene is TRBJ1-4, the V gene TRBV9; D is possibly TRBD1 (6 bases). Germline CDR1 and CDR2: SGDLS and YYNGEE. CDR3 length: 17 residues. With 3 bases removed from V and 4 bases from J, the gap between germline ends came to 19 bases. The CDR3, as DNA: TGTGCCAGCAGCGCCCGTCCGACACAGGGTATTAATGAAAAACTGTTTTTT. Translation gives CASSARPTQGINEKLFF.

In DNA form, the CDR3 reads TGTGCCAGCAGCTTAGGAAGGGCAGGGGAAAAACTGTTTTTT. Translation: CASSLGRAGEKLFF. The rearrangement uses TRBV5-8 and TRBJ1-4, with a weak D call TRBD1 (5 bases). Trimming left V 2 bases short and J 8 bases short, with 13 bases between. CDR1 and CDR2 from the germline V gene are SGHTS and YDEGEE. CDR3 length: 14 amino acids.

In regard to this clone: The same CDR3 is also encoded by other DNA sequences in this sample. The gene calls are TRBV18 and TRBJ2-7; 10 bases match TRBD2. With V trimmed by 3 bases and J by 5 bases, 4 bases remained unmatched. CDR1 is KGHSH and CDR2 is LQKENI in the germline V gene. The CDR3 length is 14 residues. CDR3 protein: CASSPGLAGDEQYF. The CDR3 DNA follows: TGTGCCAGCTCACCCGGCCTAGCGGGAGACGAGCAGTACTTC.

The chain is built from TRBV5-1 and TRBJ2-3; maybe TRBD2 (6 bases). The CDR3 spans 16 residues. Germline lookup yields CDR1 SGHRS and CDR2 YFSETQ. The germline V and J ends were trimmed by 0 bases and 0 bases, with 11 bases remaining between them. The CDR3 region has the DNA TGCGCCAGCAGCTTGGAGCTAGCGAGGAGCACAGATACGCAGTATTTT. Protein sequence: CASSLELARSTDTQYF.

The gene calls are TRBV11-2 and TRBJ2-3; 16 nucleotides match TRBD2. CDR3 length: 19 residues. V lost 5 bases and J lost 1; bases outside the gene matches: 9. Germline lookup yields CDR1 SGHAT and CDR2 FQNNGV. DNA for the CDR3: TGTGCCAGCAGCGCCGCCGGGACTAGCGGGAGGGCGGGCACAGATACGCAGTATTTT. It specifies CASSAAGTSGRAGTDTQYF.

The genes are TRBV2 and TRBJ1-2; D is unclear. V dropped 6 bases and J dropped 7 bases, with 24 bases sitting between them. The germline CDR1 and CDR2 sequences are SNHLY and FYNNEI. This CDR3 has 16 residues. The CDR3 sequence: CASSLDPRPHNGGYTF. CDR3 sequence (DNA): TGTGCCAGCAGCTTAGACCCACGGCCCCATAATGGTGGCTACACCTTC.

The chain employs TRBV9 and TRBJ2-5, with TRBD2 matching over 15 bases. V lost 4 bases and J lost 1; bases outside the gene matches: 8. The CDR3 contains 18 residues. Per the germline V gene, CDR1 is SGDLS and CDR2 is YYNGEE. The CDR3 region is CASSSRTSGRASQETQYF. DNA for the CDR3: TGTGCCAGCAGCAGCCGGACTAGCGGGAGGGCCTCCCAAGAGACCCAGTACTTC.

This clone occurred once. V gene TRBV11-2 combines with J gene TRBJ2-5; D not resolved. Germline V gives CDR1 SGHAT, CDR2 FQNNGV. V was cut by 5 bases and J by 4 bases, with 11 bases left in between. The CDR3 is made up of 13 amino acids. The CDR3 DNA follows: TGTGCCAGCAGCCCCCAGAGACGAGAGACCCAGTACTTC. Translating it yields CASSPQRRETQYF.

The chain is built from TRBV20-1 and TRBJ2-1; D is unresolved. V gave up 3 bases and J gave up 2 bases, with 2 bases separating them. The CDR3 totals 11 residues. The V gene's germline CDR1 is DFQATT and CDR2 SNEGSKA (reference sequence). CDR3 region: CSASPYNEQFF. As DNA, the CDR3 is TGCAGTGCTAGCCCCTACAATGAGCAGTTCTTC.

The CDR3 bases are TGTGCCAGCAGCTTTGGACTACGGGGGAATGAGCAGTTCTTC. Amino acids: CASSFGLRGNEQFF. The chain couples TRBV11-3 to TRBJ2-1; a possible D gene is TRBD2 (6 bases). The V and J ends lost 3 bases and 7 bases respectively, with 13 bases between them. The CDR3 sequence is 14 residues long. CDR1 SGHNT and CDR2 YENEEA come from the germline V gene. Together with reference TRBV11-3 and TRBJ2-1, the CDR3 gives the full variable domain: EAGVVQSPRYKIIEKKQPVAFWCNPISGHNTLYWYLQNLGQGPELLIRYENEEAVDDSQLPKDRFSAERLKGVDSTLKIQPAELGDSAVYLCASSFGLRGNEQFFGPGTRLTVL.

This chain links TRBV5-1 with TRBJ2-1; possibly TRBD1 or TRBD2 for D (5 bases each). Germline CDR1 is SGHRS and CDR2 is YFSETQ. V lost 3 bases and J lost 0, with 13 bases in between. The CDR3 covers 16 residues. The CDR3 loop is CASSWRADSSYNEQFF. Here the CDR3 DNA reads TGCGCCAGCAGCTGGCGGGCTGACAGCTCCTACAATGAGCAGTTCTTC.

The CDR3 sequence: CASSLISEVGTGELFF. The CDR3, as DNA: TGTGCCAGCAGCTTAATATCGGAGGTCGGGACCGGGGAGCTGTTTTTT. The chain links TRBV7-3 to TRBJ2-2; perhaps TRBD2 as D (5 bases). V was cut by 1 base and J by 5 bases, with 14 bases left in between. The CDR3 totals 16 residues. From germline, CDR1 is SGHTA and CDR2 FQGTGA.

V and J are TRBV28 and TRBJ1-2; weak D call: TRBD1 (6 bases). V dropped 5 bases and J dropped 1 base, with 14 bases sitting between them. Germline values: CDR1 MDHEN, CDR2 SYDVKM. The CDR3 runs 15 residues. CDR3 sequence: CASSPPGTNNYGYTF. The CDR3, as DNA: TGTGCCAGCAGTCCCCCGGGGACAAATAACTATGGCTACACCTTC.

The CDR3 DNA follows: TGCGCCAGCAGCCAAGGGAGGAACGAGCAGTACTTC. Residues: CASSQGRNEQYF. V usage is TRBV4-1 and J usage is TRBJ2-5; TRBD2 might be the D (5 bases). With the DNA end fitting TRBJ2-7 better, the J assignment may be wrong. This CDR3 region has 12 residues. The V gene's germline CDR1 is MGHRA and CDR2 YSYEKL.

V usage is TRBV5-1 and J usage is TRBJ2-5, with 10 bases fitting TRBD2. V lost 0 bases, J lost 0 bases, and 2 bases stayed unmatched. The germline V gene encodes CDR1 SGHRS and CDR2 YFSETQ. CDR3 size: 16 residues. CDR3 DNA: TGCGCCAGCAGCTTGGTTAGCGGGGGGTACCAAGAGACCCAGTACTTC. It yields the protein CASSLVSGGYQETQYF. Looking up the rest from reference TRBV5-1 and TRBJ2-5 gives the full variable domain: KAGVTQTPRYLIKTRGQQVTLSCSPISGHRSVSWYQQTPGQGLQFLFEYFSETQRNKGNFPGRFSGRQFSNSRSEMNVSTLELGDSALYLCASSLVSGGYQETQYFGPGTRLLVL.

CDR3 region: CAWTQGTNEKLFF. CDR3 sequence (DNA): TGTGCCTGGACCCAGGGAACTAATGAAAAACTGTTTTTT. The genes are TRBV30 and TRBJ1-4, with D possibly being TRBD1 (5 bases). The germline gives CDR1 GTSNPN, CDR2 SVGIG (reference sequence). This CDR3 contains 13 residues. V lost 4 bases to trimming and J lost 1 base, with 7 bases between them.

This clone was seen only a few times. V usage is TRBV19 and J usage is TRBJ1-2; D unresolved. The germline V gene has CDR1 LNHDA and CDR2 SQIVND (reference sequence). The CDR3 has 14 amino acids. The V gene lost 6 bases and the J gene lost 1 base, with 12 bases spanning the gap. The CDR3 region has the DNA TGTGCCAGTAGCTCCCGAGGAATTAACTATGGCTACACCTTC. Amino acids: CASSSRGINYGYTF.